One sample yielded the 5 T cell receptor beta chains listed below, sequenced in a study of blood T cell repertoires in COVID-19. TCRdb's copy holds only in-frame clones and misses some; the assay was immunoSEQ multiplex PCR. Here the sample spans roughly 360,000 clones, 81% being singletons. Sequenced material: peripheral blood. Receptor source: a human donor with acute or convalescent COVID-19. The donor label of this sample is uncertain.

CDR3 DNA: TGCGCCAGCAGGTCAGATGGAAACACCATATATTTT. As protein: CASRSDGNTIYF. The chain carries TRBV10-2 and TRBJ1-3, with D unclear. Germline CDR1 and CDR2: WSHSY and SAAADI. Trimming took off 6 bases at V and 3 bases at J, with 6 bases between the two ends. The CDR3 is 12 amino acids.

The V call is TRBV6-5, the J call TRBJ2-1; the D gene is possibly TRBD1 (7 bases). V was pared by 7 bases and J by 7 bases, with 20 bases between. The CDR3 spans 15 residues. CDR1 is MNHEY and CDR2 is SVGAGI in the germline V gene. In DNA form, the CDR3 reads TGTGCCAGCAACCAGGGGGGCCGTTCAAGGAATGAGCAGTTCTTC. Residues: CASNQGGRSRNEQFF.

The gene calls are TRBV4-1 and TRBJ2-7; 11 bases align to TRBD1. This CDR3 is 15 amino acids long. Germline lookup yields CDR1 MGHRA and CDR2 YSYEKL. V trimming: 5 bases; J trimming: 4 bases; junction bases outside the gene matches: 7. The CDR3 coding sequence is TGCGCCAGCAGCAAGCCCGGGACAGGGGGGTACGAGCAGTACTTC. Its translation: CASSKPGTGGYEQYF.

The rearrangement uses TRBV2 and TRBJ2-7, with 8 bases matching TRBD2. The CDR3 totals 15 residues. CDR1 is SNHLY and CDR2 is FYNNEI in the germline V gene. With V trimmed by 6 bases and J by 3 bases, 10 bases remained unmatched. The CDR3 protein is CASSKGLAGIYEQYF. The CDR3 DNA reads TGTGCCAGCAGCAAAGGGCTAGCGGGTATCTACGAGCAGTACTTC.

This clone was seen once. The V call is TRBV15, the J call TRBJ1-4; D perhaps matches TRBD1 (6 bases). The CDR3 consists of 14 residues. Germline CDR1 and CDR2: LNHNV and YYDKDF (reference sequence). V was trimmed by 3 bases and J by 8 bases, leaving 13 bases between them. The CDR3 coding sequence is TGTGCCACCAGCAGCGGACAGTTTAAAGAAAAACTGTTTTTT. Translating gives CATSSGQFKEKLFF.